This TCR beta chain was documented in a study of cytomegalovirus exposure and HLA in healthy donors. Trimming stripped 2 bases from V and 3 bases from J, with 15 bases between. The CDR3 consists of 15 residues. Germline assignment: CDR1 SGHRS and CDR2 YFSETQ. Vbeta (60) and Jbeta (13) primers were used in the PCR. Sequencing was performed with immunoSEQ multiplex PCR; in TCRdb, only in-frame clones are kept and a portion is missing. The table records some 150,000 clones, roughly 85% of them present only once. V is TRBV5-1 and J is TRBJ2-7, with D maybe TRBD2 (5 bases). The receptor was isolated from a man aged 40-55 years in good health and CMV-seronegative. Sequenced material: PBMCs. The DNA of the CDR3 is TGCGCCAGCAGCTTTATCAGCGGATCTAACTACGAGCAGTACTTC. Residues: CASSFISGSNYEQYF.